This T cell receptor (beta chain) was captured in a study of cytomegalovirus exposure and HLA in healthy donors. Findings and limits, study-wide: Common viral pathogens seemed to be connected with several of the most significant clusters, according to a later analysis. Approximately 17,000 TCR beta sequences were associated with HLA alleles at 0.05 false discovery rate in a later analysis.

To note about this clone: Its target is unknown.

V was clipped by 0 bases and J by 4 bases, with 9 bases between them. The CDR3 sequence is 15 residues long. Germline V gives CDR1 SNHLY, CDR2 FYNNEI. It was with 60 Vbeta and 13 Jbeta primers that the PCR ran. Only in-frame clones appear in the TCRdb table, and some are missing; sequencing was by immunoSEQ multiplex PCR. The sample includes a few hundred thousand clones, 75% of them seen just once. The sequence was obtained from a woman in her twenties or thirties in good health and CMV-seronegative. The chain carries TRBV2 and TRBJ1-4; D gene uncertain. The sample taken for sequencing was PBMCs. The CDR3 protein is CASSEARRSNEKLFF. CDR3 in DNA: TGTGCCAGCAGTGAAGCGCGCCGGAGTAATGAAAAACTGTTTTTT.